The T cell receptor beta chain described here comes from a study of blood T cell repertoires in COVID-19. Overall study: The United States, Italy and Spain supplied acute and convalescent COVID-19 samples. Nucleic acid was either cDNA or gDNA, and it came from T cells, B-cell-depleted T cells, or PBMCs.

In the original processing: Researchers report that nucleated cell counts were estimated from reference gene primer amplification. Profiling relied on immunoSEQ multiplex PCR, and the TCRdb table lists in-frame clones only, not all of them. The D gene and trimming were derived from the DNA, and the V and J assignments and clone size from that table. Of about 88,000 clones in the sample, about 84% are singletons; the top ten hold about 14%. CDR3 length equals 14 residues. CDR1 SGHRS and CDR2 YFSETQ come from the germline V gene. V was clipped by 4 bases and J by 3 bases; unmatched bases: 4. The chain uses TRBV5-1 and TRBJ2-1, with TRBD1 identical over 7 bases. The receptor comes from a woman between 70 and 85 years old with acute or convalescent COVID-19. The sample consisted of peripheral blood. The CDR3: CASSRGDSYNEQFF. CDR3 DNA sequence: TGCGCCAGCAGCAGAGGGGACAGCTACAATGAGCAGTTCTTC.